Listed below are T cell receptor beta chains from one sample, sequenced in a study of T cell clones after liver transplantation. Here immunoSEQ multiplex PCR was the method, and the copy in TCRdb shows in-frame clones only, minus some. The sample has roughly 70,000 clones, about four fifths seen once; the top ten hold roughly 0.6%. Material: CD4+ T cells from blood, obtained before liver transplant. Receptors originate from a human donor who received a liver transplant. Each CDR3 is given with its conserved first and last residue. D genes are given only for firm matches. Only some rows state a clone size, as once, few, many or a class for expanded clones.

TRBV7-9	few	-	TRBJ2-1	TGTGCCAGCAGCTTATCCGGGACAAAGCAGTTCTTC	CASSLSGTKQFF
TRBV18	-	TRBD1	TRBJ1-2	TGTGCCAGCTCAGGGACAGGGATTAACTATGGCTACACCTTC	CASSGTGINYGYTF
TRBV30	-	-	TRBJ1-5	TGTGCCTGGAGTGTACGAGAGGGAGCCTATCAGCCCCAGCATTTT	CAWSVREGAYQPQHF
TRBV2	-	TRBD1	TRBJ2-7	TGTGCCAGCAGCGGGCAGGGGGCATCCTACGAGCAGTACTTC	CASSGQGASYEQYF
TRBV7-7	few	-	TRBJ2-5	TGTGCCAGCAGCTTAGGACAGGCCGAGGAGACCCAGTACTTC	CASSLGQAEETQYF
TRBV6-5	-	TRBD2	TRBJ2-7	TGTGCCAGCAGTTACCTAGCGGGAGGTTGGTACGAGCAGTACTTC	CASSYLAGGWYEQYF
TRBV28	-	TRBD1	TRBJ2-5	TGTGCCAGCAGTCGGGGGACAGGAGAGACCCAGTACTTC	CASSRGTGETQYF
TRBV6-1	-	-	TRBJ1-1	TGTGCCAGCAGGACGGCAGATATGAACACTGAAGCTTTCTTT	CASRTADMNTEAFF
TRBV7-2	-	-	TRBJ1-1	TGTGCCAGCAGCTGGGAGCTGAACACTGAAGCTTTCTTT	CASSWELNTEAFF
TRBV28	-	TRBD2	TRBJ2-3	TGTGCCAGCCCACCAGCGGGAGGGCCGGATACGCAGTATTTT	CASPPAGGPDTQYF
TRBV28	-	-	TRBJ2-1	TGTGCCAGCAGTTTATTATGGAGGGGCTACAATGAGCAGTTCTTC	CASSLLWRGYNEQFF
TRBV6-6	-	TRBD2	TRBJ2-5	TGTGCCAGCAGTTACGAGGTCGGGGGGTGGGAGACCCAGTACTTC	CASSYEVGGWETQYF
TRBV7-9	few	TRBD1	TRBJ1-1	TGTGCCAGCAGTACAGAAGACAGGGGAACCCGCACTGAAGCTTTCTTT	CASSTEDRGTRTEAFF
TRBV5-1	-	TRBD1	TRBJ1-1	TGCGCCAGCAGCCCGAATTCAGGGGGCTCCGAAGCTTTCTTT	CASSPNSGGSEAFF
TRBV7-9	-	-	TRBJ2-7	TGTGCCAGCAGCTTAGGAGGAACAGGGTTCTCCTACGAGCAGTACTTC	CASSLGGTGFSYEQYF
TRBV5-1	-	-	TRBJ1-1	TGCGCCAGCAAGACCAATGCGGGGTTGAACACTGAAGCTTTCTTT	CASKTNAGLNTEAFF
TRBV7-8	-	-	TRBJ2-7	TGTGCCAGCAGCTTAGCGCTGGGGAGATACGAGCAGTACTTC	CASSLALGRYEQYF
TRBV18	-	TRBD1	TRBJ2-5	TGTGCCAGCTCCATCGGACAGGGTGGTAGGGAGACCCAGTACTTC	CASSIGQGGRETQYF
TRBV2	-	TRBD2	TRBJ2-2	TGTGCCAGGACTAGCGGGAGAACCGGGGAGCTGTTTTTT	CARTSGRTGELFF
TRBV5-6	-	-	TRBJ2-5	TGTGCCAGCAGCCCCGGGACAGCCGCCGGGGGAACCCAGTACTTC	CASSPGTAAGGTQYF
TRBV6-5	-	TRBD1	TRBJ1-5	TGTGCCACCCGGACAGGGAAACAGCCCCAGCATTTT	CATRTGKQPQHF
TRBV5-1	-	-	TRBJ1-3	TGCGCCAGCAGCCCCACAGGGAGCTCTGGAAACACCATATATTTT	CASSPTGSSGNTIYF
TRBV28	-	-	TRBJ1-4	TGTGCCAGCAGTTCCCCTAATGAAAAACTGTTTTTT	CASSSPNEKLFF
TRBV11-3	-	-	TRBJ2-1	TGTGCCAGCAGCTTAAGTGAGGGGGCCTACAATGAGCAGTTCTTC	CASSLSEGAYNEQFF
TRBV20-1	-	-	TRBJ2-3	TGCAGTGCTAGTTTACATAATACGCAGTATTTT	CSASLHNTQYF
TRBV28	-	-	TRBJ1-3	TGTGCCAGCAGTTTAGGCTCTGGAAACACCATATATTTT	CASSLGSGNTIYF
TRBV7-6	-	TRBD2	TRBJ2-1	TGTGCCAGCAGCTTGGGACTAGCTTTCCTGAATGAGCAGTTCTTC	CASSLGLAFLNEQFF
TRBV5-1	-	-	TRBJ1-1	TGCGCCAGCAGTCGAGGGACGGGATACACTGAAGCTTTCTTT	CASSRGTGYTEAFF
TRBV28	-	-	TRBJ1-5	TGTGCCAGCAGACCCCTCTCTATGGGCGATTATCAGCCCCAGCATTTT	CASRPLSMGDYQPQHF
TRBV7-2	-	TRBD1	TRBJ1-1	TGTGCCAGCAGCGTCCTGACAGGGACCGAAGCTTTCTTT	CASSVLTGTEAFF
TRBV28	-	-	TRBJ1-5	TGTGCCAGCAGTTTAGTCTCTCAGCCCCAGCATTTT	CASSLVSQPQHF
TRBV2	once	-	TRBJ2-2	TGTGCCAGCATCCAGGAGGTGGGGGCCGGGGAGCTGTTTTTT	CASIQEVGAGELFF
TRBV7-8	-	-	TRBJ1-1	TGTGCCAGCGGCGGAGGGGGTTGGGGGAACACTGAAGCTTTCTTT	CASGGGGWGNTEAFF
TRBV4-3	-	-	TRBJ2-5	TGCGCCAGCAGCCAAGATCCTACAACTAGGGGGGTGACCCAGTACTTC	CASSQDPTTRGVTQYF
TRBV25-1	few	TRBD2	TRBJ2-3	TGTGCCAGCAGTGACCCCGGCTGGCGGGAGGGCACAGATACGCAGTATTTT	CASSDPGWREGTDTQYF
TRBV19	-	TRBD1	TRBJ1-2	TGTGCCAGTAGGCCGGGGGACAGGGTTTTCTATGGCTACACCTTC	CASRPGDRVFYGYTF
TRBV5-1	few	-	TRBJ2-7	TGCGCCAGCAGCTCCCTGAGCTCCTACGAGCAGTACTTC	CASSSLSSYEQYF
TRBV9	-	TRBD2	TRBJ2-1	TGTGCCAGCAGCGGGGGAGGGATTGACAATGAGCAGTTCTTC	CASSGGGIDNEQFF
TRBV5-4	-	TRBD1	TRBJ1-3	TGTGCCAGCAGCCGAGCCGGACAGGGTCTTCGGAACACCATATATTTT	CASSRAGQGLRNTIYF
TRBV18	-	-	TRBJ1-5	TGTGCCAGCTCACCAAGCGACAGAGCTAATCAGCCCCAGCATTTT	CASSPSDRANQPQHF
TRBV18	once	-	TRBJ2-7	TGTGCCAGCTCACCTTCCGCCCTAATCTACGAGCAGTACTTC	CASSPSALIYEQYF
TRBV2	once	-	TRBJ2-3	TGTGCCAGCATGGCTAGCCGCACAGATACGCAGTATTTT	CASMASRTDTQYF
TRBV28	-	TRBD1	TRBJ2-7	TGTGCCAGCAGTGAACGGGACAGACTACCTTACGAGCAGTACTTC	CASSERDRLPYEQYF
TRBV19	-	TRBD1	TRBJ1-5	TGTGCCAGTAGTACCCAACAGGGGGCATGGCAGCCCCAGCATTTT	CASSTQQGAWQPQHF
TRBV11-2	-	TRBD1	TRBJ2-7	TGTGCCAGCAGCACAGCCCGGGACAGGGCCTACGAGCAGTACTTC	CASSTARDRAYEQYF
TRBV27	few	-	TRBJ2-7	TGTGCCAGCAGGGCCTTTGGAGGCTCCTACGAGCAGTACTTC	CASRAFGGSYEQYF
TRBV28	-	TRBD1	TRBJ1-6	TGTGCCAGCAGTTTCAGGGACAGGTCGTCTTCCCCCCTCCACTTT	CASSFRDRSSSPLHF
TRBV6-4	once	TRBD2	TRBJ2-1	TGTGCCACCCCATTGGGGAGGGCCCTCTTC	CATPLGRALF
TRBV18	-	-	TRBJ2-1	TGTGCCAGCTCATCAGACTCCTACAATGAGCAGTTCTTC	CASSSDSYNEQFF
TRBV18	-	TRBD2	TRBJ2-3	TGTGCCAGCTCACCAGTTCCCGGTCTAGCGGGAGGCAATACGCAGTATTTT	CASSPVPGLAGGNTQYF
TRBV27	-	-	TRBJ2-1	TGTGCCAGCAGTTTAGGGTTTAGGGGGACTATTATCTCCCGGGGGAACAATGAGCAGTTCTTC	CASSLGFRGTIISRGNNEQFF
TRBV28	-	-	TRBJ2-7	TGTGCCAGCAGTTTAGTAGGGGCTTACTACGAGCAGTACTTC	CASSLVGAYYEQYF